This TCR beta chain was observed in a study of blood T cell repertoires in COVID-19. Study-level background: The United States, Italy and Spain supplied acute and convalescent COVID-19 samples.

J lost 4 bases, V lost 2 bases, and 8 bases had no gene match. The germline CDR1 and CDR2 sequences are LNHNV and YYDKDF (reference sequence). The CDR3 covers 16 residues. Repertoires were generated with immunoSEQ multiplex PCR, while TCRdb's copy carries only in-frame clones and drops some. The sample lists more than 80,000 clones, about 85% seen once, with less than 2.5% in the top ten. V is TRBV15 and J is TRBJ2-3; 8 nucleotides align to TRBD1. This TCR was sampled from a woman aged 70-85 years with acute or convalescent COVID-19. Sequences were obtained from peripheral blood. The CDR3 reads CATSRPRQGIADTQYF. The CDR3 DNA is TGTGCCACCAGCAGACCTAGACAGGGGATCGCAGATACGCAGTATTTT.